The subject of this entry is one TCR beta chain. This record comes from a study of blood T cell repertoires in COVID-19. Background on the study: Donors in the United States, Italy and Spain gave samples during acute or convalescent COVID-19. T cells, B-cell-depleted T cells, or PBMCs supplied cDNA or gDNA.

Per the original data handling: Nucleated cell counts were estimated from reference gene primer amplification. Assay used: immunoSEQ multiplex PCR; TCRdb lists only in-frame clones, some missing. The V and J calls and clone size come from that table; D and trimming were worked out from the DNA. Of 100,000 to 150,000 clones detected, more than 70% appear once; the ten largest clones hold 9.5% to 15%. Germline V gene lookup returns CDR1 GTSNPN and CDR2 SVGIG (reference sequence). Trimming removed 0 bases from V and 4 bases from J; junction bases left unmatched: 11. This CDR3 region has 16 residues. Sequencing used peripheral blood. V and J are TRBV30 and TRBJ1-2; TRBD1 matches 7 bases. This TCR was recovered from a woman under 40 who had recovered from COVID-19. The CDR3 spells CAWSVPAGGNSYGYTF. Here the CDR3 DNA reads TGTGCCTGGAGTGTACCAGCAGGGGGAAATAGCTATGGCTACACCTTC. The full variable domain, in which reference TRBV30 and TRBJ1-2 provide the parts outside the CDR3, is SQTIHQWPATLVQPVGSPLSLECTVEGTSNPNLYWYRQAAGRGLQLLFYSVGIGQISSEVPQNLSASRPQDRQFILSSKKLLLSDSGFYLCAWSVPAGGNSYGYTFGSGTRLTVV.